This T cell receptor beta chain was captured by sequencing in a study of CD8 T cells in ankylosing spondylitis. The study, taken as a whole, reports: The study identified a TCR beta motif of under 10 highly homologous variants that appeared characteristic of ankylosing spondylitis blood. Clones linked to disease were reported to show significant enrichment in matched ankylosing spondylitis synovial fluid.

In making TCR beta libraries, quantitative 5'-RACE with molecular barcodes was used. From the 5' RACE reads, TCRdb called clonotypes with MiXCR, one entry per CDR3 protein. Of 750,000 to 850,000 distinct CDR3 sequences detected, approximately 10% appear once; the ten largest clones hold more than 0.5%. This clonotype appeared many times. Its antigen is still unknown. V lost 3 bases to trimming and J lost 0 bases, with 10 bases between them. The CDR3 runs 14 residues. CDR1 and CDR2 from the germline V gene are SGHRS and YFSETQ. V gene TRBV5-1 combines with J gene TRBJ2-7, with D possibly being TRBD2 (5 bases). The origin of this receptor is a male donor with ankylosing spondylitis. Sequenced input: blood, either unsorted or a sorted T cell fraction (not recorded which). The CDR3 DNA reads as TGCGCCAGCAGCTACCTCCGGGACTCCTACGAGCAGTACTTC. Translating it yields CASSYLRDSYEQYF.